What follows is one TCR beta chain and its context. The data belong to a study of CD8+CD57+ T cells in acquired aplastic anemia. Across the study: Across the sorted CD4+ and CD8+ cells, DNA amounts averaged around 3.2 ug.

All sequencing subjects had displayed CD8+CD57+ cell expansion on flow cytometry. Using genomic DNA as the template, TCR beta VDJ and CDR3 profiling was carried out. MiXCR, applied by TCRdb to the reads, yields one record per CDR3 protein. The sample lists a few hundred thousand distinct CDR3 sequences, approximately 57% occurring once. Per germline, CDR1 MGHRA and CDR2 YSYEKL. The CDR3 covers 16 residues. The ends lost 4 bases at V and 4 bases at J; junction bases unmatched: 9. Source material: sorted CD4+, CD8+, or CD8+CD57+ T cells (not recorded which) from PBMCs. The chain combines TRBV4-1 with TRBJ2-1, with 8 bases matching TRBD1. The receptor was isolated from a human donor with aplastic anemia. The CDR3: CASSPPRTGPYNEQFF. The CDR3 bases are TGCGCCAGCAGCCCGCCTCGGACAGGGCCTTACAATGAGCAGTTCTTC.